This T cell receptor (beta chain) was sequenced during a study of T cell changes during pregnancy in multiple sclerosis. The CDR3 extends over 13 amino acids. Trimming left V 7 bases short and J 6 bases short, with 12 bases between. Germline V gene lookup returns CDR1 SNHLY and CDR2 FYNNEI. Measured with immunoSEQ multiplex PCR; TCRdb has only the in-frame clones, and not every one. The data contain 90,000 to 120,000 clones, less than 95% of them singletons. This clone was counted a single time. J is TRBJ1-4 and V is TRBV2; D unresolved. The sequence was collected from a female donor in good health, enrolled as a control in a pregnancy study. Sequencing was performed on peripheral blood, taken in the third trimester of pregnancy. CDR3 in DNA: TGTGCCAGCACAATAATAGAGGATGAAAAACTGTTTTTT. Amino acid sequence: CASTIIEDEKLFF.